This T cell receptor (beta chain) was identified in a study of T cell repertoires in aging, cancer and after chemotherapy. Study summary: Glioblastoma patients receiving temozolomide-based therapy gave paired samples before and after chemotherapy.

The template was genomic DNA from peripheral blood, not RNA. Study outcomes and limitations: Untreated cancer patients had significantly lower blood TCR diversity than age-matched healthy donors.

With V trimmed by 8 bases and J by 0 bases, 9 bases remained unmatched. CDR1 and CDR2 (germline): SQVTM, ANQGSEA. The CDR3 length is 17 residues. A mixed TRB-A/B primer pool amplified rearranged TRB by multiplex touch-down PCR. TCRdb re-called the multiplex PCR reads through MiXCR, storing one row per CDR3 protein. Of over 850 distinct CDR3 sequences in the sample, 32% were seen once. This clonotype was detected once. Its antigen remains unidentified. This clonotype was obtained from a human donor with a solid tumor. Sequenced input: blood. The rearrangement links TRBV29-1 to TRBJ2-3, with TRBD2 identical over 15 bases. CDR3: CSSSLGTSGRSTDTQYF. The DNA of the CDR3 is TGCAGCTCAAGCTTGGGGACTAGCGGGAGGAGCACAGATACGCAGTATTTT.